Below, 2 T cell receptor beta chains from the same sample are listed, as sequenced in a study of STAT5B mutations in CD4+ large granular lymphocyte leukemia. Profiled with immunoSEQ multiplex PCR; TCRdb holds only in-frame clones, not every one. Here the sample spans under 50,000 clones, roughly 80% being singletons. Source material: CD4+ T cells from blood buffy coats. These receptors were collected from a human donor in good health.

The chain is built from TRBV19 and TRBJ1-6, with 8 bases lining up with TRBD1. Germline V gene sequence: CDR1 LNHDA, CDR2 SQIVND (reference sequence). This CDR3 contains 15 residues. Trimming removed 6 bases from V and 1 base from J; junction bases left unmatched: 2. CDR3 amino acids: CASSDRGSYNSPLHF. The CDR3 coding sequence is TGTGCCAGTAGCGACAGGGGTTCCTATAATTCACCCCTCCACTTT.

This sequence joins TRBV18 and TRBJ1-1; unclear D gene. The V end lost 6 bases, the J end lost 5 bases, and 10 bases lay between the germline ends. This CDR3 has 12 amino acids. Per the germline V gene, CDR1 is KGHSH and CDR2 is LQKENI. This chain's CDR3 is CASSPSRTEAFF. The CDR3 DNA follows: TGTGCCAGCTCCCCCAGCAGGACTGAAGCTTTCTTT.